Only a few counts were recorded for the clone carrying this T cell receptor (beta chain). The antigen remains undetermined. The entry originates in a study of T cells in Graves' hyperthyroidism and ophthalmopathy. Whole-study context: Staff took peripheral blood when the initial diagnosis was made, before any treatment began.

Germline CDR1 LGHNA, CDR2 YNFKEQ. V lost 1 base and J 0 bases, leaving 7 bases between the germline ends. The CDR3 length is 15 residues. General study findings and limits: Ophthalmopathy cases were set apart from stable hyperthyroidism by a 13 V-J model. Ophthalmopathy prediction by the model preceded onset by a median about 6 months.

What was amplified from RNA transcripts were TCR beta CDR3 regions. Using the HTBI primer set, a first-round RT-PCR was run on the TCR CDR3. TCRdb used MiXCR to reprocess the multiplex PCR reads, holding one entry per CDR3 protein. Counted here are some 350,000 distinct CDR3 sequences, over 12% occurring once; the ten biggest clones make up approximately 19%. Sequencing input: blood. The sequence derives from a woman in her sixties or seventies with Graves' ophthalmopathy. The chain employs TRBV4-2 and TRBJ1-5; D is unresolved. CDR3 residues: CASSQGQTSNQPQHF. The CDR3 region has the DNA TGTGCCAGCAGCCAAGGGCAGACTAGCAATCAGCCCCAGCATTTT.